This TCR beta chain appears in the sequencing data of a study of cytomegalovirus exposure and HLA in healthy donors. Study observations and caveats: The classifier reportedly diagnosed cytomegalovirus status with high sensitivity and specificity.

The V gene lost 2 bases and the J gene lost 2 bases, with 10 bases spanning the gap. CDR3 length equals 14 residues. CDR1 and CDR2 (germline): SEHNR, FQNEAQ (reference sequence). As concerns this clone: Its antigen is unidentified.

Amplification used 60 Vbeta primers and 13 Jbeta primers. Sequencing used immunoSEQ multiplex PCR; TCRdb keeps in-frame clones, though not all of them. Of 180,000 or so clones in the sample, roughly 75% were seen once. The clonotype comes from a woman in her 40s in good health and CMV-seropositive. J is TRBJ2-7 and V is TRBV7-9; D remains unclear. The sample consisted of PBMCs. DNA of the CDR3: TGTGCCAGCAGCTTATCAGGCAGGCCCTACGAGCAGTACTTC. This sequence encodes CASSLSGRPYEQYF. The full variable domain, rest sourced from reference TRBV7-9 and TRBJ2-7, is DTGVSQNPRHKITKRGQNVTFRCDPISEHNRLYWYRQTLGQGPEFLTYFQNEAQLEKSRLLSDRFSAERPKGSFSTLEIQRTEQGDSAMYLCASSLSGRPYEQYFGPGTRLTVT.